The 17 T cell receptor beta chains below all came from one sample that was sequenced in a study of cytomegalovirus exposure and HLA in healthy donors (dated by TCRdb to about 2017). The library relied on the immunoSEQ multiplex PCR assay. For the multiplex PCR, a mixture combining 60 forward primers for TCR Vbeta segments and 13 reverse primers for TCR Jbeta segments was used. TCRdb carries this immuneACCESS record with in-frame sequences only. Its versions omit some clonotypes, under half of them owing to an unresolved V gene in the studies checked, with the rest unexplained. Across this sample there are around 52,000 clones, with about four fifths seen only once. The leading ten clones occupy roughly 1.8% of the sample. What was sequenced was PBMCs. Source of these receptors: a man aged 35 to 55 in good health and CMV-seronegative.

This chain uses TRBV13 with TRBJ2-3; 12 nucleotides match TRBD2. CDR3 length equals 16 residues. The J segment lost 2 bases and the V segment lost 5 bases, leaving 5 bases of the junction unmatched. Per germline, CDR1 PRHDT and CDR2 FYEKMQ (reference sequence). CDR3 nucleotides: TGTGCCAGCAGCATCGGACTAGCGGGGACCACAGATACGCAGTATTTT. Translation gives CASSIGLAGTTDTQYF.

J is TRBJ2-4 and V is TRBV28, with 8 bases aligning to TRBD1. The V segment lost 3 bases and the J segment 10 bases; nucleotides outside the gene matches: 11. This CDR3 is built from 15 residues. Germline-derived CDR1 and CDR2 are MDHEN and SYDVKM. The CDR3 is CASSFRTGSLGIQYF. CDR3 coding DNA: TGTGCCAGCAGTTTCAGGACAGGGAGCCTTGGTATTCAGTACTTC.

The chain uses TRBV5-6 and TRBJ1-4, with D hard to call. V lost 4 bases and J 7 bases, leaving 11 bases between the germline ends. The germline V gene has CDR1 SGHDT and CDR2 YYEEEE. The CDR3 contains 13 residues. The CDR3 sequence is CASSPVGGEKLFF. CDR3 coding DNA: TGTGCCAGCAGCCCGGTCGGTGGTGAAAAACTGTTTTTT.

This chain joins TRBV30 and TRBJ2-6; tentative D call: TRBD1 (5 bases). The V end was cut by 0 bases, the J end by 2 bases, with 8 bases between. CDR3 length equals 15 residues. Germline assignment: CDR1 GTSNPN and CDR2 SVGIG (reference sequence). The CDR3 loop is CAWSVQVPGANVLTF. CDR3 DNA sequence: TGTGCCTGGAGTGTACAGGTGCCTGGGGCCAACGTCCTGACTTTC.

The V gene is TRBV4-2, the J gene TRBJ2-1, with a weak D call TRBD2 (6 bases). Trimming cost V 3 bases and J 1 base, with 7 bases left between them. The CDR3 extends over 14 amino acids. Looked up from germline, CDR1 is LGHNA and CDR2 is YNFKEQ. The CDR3 DNA reads TGTGCCAGCAGCCAGGGGGGTTCCTACAATGAGCAGTTCTTC. Residues: CASSQGGSYNEQFF.

The V and J genes are TRBV29-1 and TRBJ1-1; D is unclear. CDR3 size: 14 residues. Germline CDR1 is SQVTM and CDR2 is ANQGSEA. V was cut by 7 bases and J by 0 bases, with 15 bases left in between. The DNA of the CDR3 is TGCAGCGCCACACCAACCTCCGTGAACACTGAAGCTTTCTTT. Residues: CSATPTSVNTEAFF.

The V call is TRBV7-9, the J call TRBJ1-6; D unresolved. Trimming took off 2 bases at V and 8 bases at J, with 4 bases between the two ends. This CDR3 is built from 12 residues. CDR1 is SEHNR and CDR2 is FQNEAQ in the germline V gene (reference sequence). The chain's CDR3 is CASSLRDSPLHF. The DNA of the CDR3 is TGTGCCAGCAGCTTACGGGATTCACCCCTCCACTTT.

The chain is built from TRBV18 and TRBJ1-5; TRBD1 aligns across 7 bases. The V segment lost 5 bases and the J segment 6 bases; nucleotides outside the gene matches: 16. CDR3 size: 17 residues. CDR1 KGHSH and CDR2 LQKENI come from the germline V gene. Written as DNA, the CDR3 is TGTGCCAGCTCAAAGAATCTCCAGGGGGTTTCTACTCAGCCCCAGCATTTT. It specifies CASSKNLQGVSTQPQHF.

The rearrangement links TRBV30 to TRBJ1-6, with D possibly TRBD1 on 5 matching bases. Trimming pared 2 bases from V and 10 bases from J, leaving 15 bases between. Germline V lookup: CDR1 GTSNPN, CDR2 SVGIG (reference sequence). The CDR3 loop spans 14 amino acids. The CDR3, as DNA: TGTGCCTGGAGTTGGGACGGGAGGGAATCACCCCTCCACTTT. Encoded protein: CAWSWDGRESPLHF.

The chain is built from TRBV25-1 and TRBJ2-7, with 9 positions matching TRBD1. Germline CDR1 and CDR2: MGHDK and SYGVNS. V lost 1 base, J lost 3 bases, and 4 bases stayed unmatched. The CDR3 has 15 residues. The CDR3 here is CASSEWGTGIYEQYF. The CDR3 nucleotides are TGTGCCAGCAGTGAATGGGGGACAGGGATCTACGAGCAGTACTTC.

The sample holds one count of this clone. V gene TRBV27 combines with J gene TRBJ1-6, with 7 positions matching TRBD1. This CDR3 has 16 amino acids. V was pared by 4 bases and J by 6 bases, with 9 bases of the junction left unmatched. CDR1 is MNHEY and CDR2 is SMNVEV in the germline V gene (reference sequence). CDR3 nucleotides: TGTGCCAGCAGTTCCCCGACAGGGAACTTTAATTCACCCCTCCACTTT. Its translation: CASSSPTGNFNSPLHF.

This clone was seen a single time. The gene calls are TRBV7-2 and TRBJ1-4; D unresolved. Germline V lookup: CDR1 SGHTA, CDR2 FQGNSA. The V end lost 4 bases, the J end lost 7 bases, and 16 bases lay between the germline ends. This CDR3 comprises 15 residues. CDR3 bases: TGTGCCAGCAGCTCAACAGCCGTCCTTGGTGAAAAACTGTTTTTT. It is translated as CASSSTAVLGEKLFF.

The chain couples TRBV18 to TRBJ2-3; TRBD2 aligns across 12 bases. Germline assignment: CDR1 KGHSH and CDR2 LQKENI. Trimming took 4 bases from V and 0 from J; bases not matched to a gene: 11. This CDR3 has 19 residues. CDR3 DNA: TGTGCCAGCTCACGTAGTACTAGCGGGGGGAACCCGAGCACAGATACGCAGTATTTT. This sequence encodes CASSRSTSGGNPSTDTQYF.

This sequence joins TRBV7-9 and TRBJ1-3, with TRBD1 matching over 10 bases. V lost 4 bases, J lost 7 bases, and 7 bases stayed unmatched. Per germline, CDR1 SEHNR and CDR2 FQNEAQ (reference sequence). The CDR3 has 15 residues. CDR3 residues: CASSSGDRGLNTIYF. CDR3 coding DNA: TGTGCCAGCAGCTCCGGAGACAGGGGGCTGAACACCATATATTTT. Variable domain in full (rest from reference TRBV7-9 and TRBJ1-3): DTGVSQNPRHKITKRGQNVTFRCDPISEHNRLYWYRQTLGQGPEFLTYFQNEAQLEKSRLLSDRFSAERPKGSFSTLEIQRTEQGDSAMYLCASSSGDRGLNTIYFGEGSWLTVV.

As to this clone: At one boundary the junction diverges from the germline segment, which might be a read error. CDR3 amino acids: CASSKAQGSTSNTEAFF. In DNA form, the CDR3 reads TGTGCCAGCAGTAAAGCCCAGGGGTCTACCTCGAACACTGAAGCTTTCTTT. The chain recombines TRBV6-1 with TRBJ1-1; D is possibly TRBD1 (6 bases). The CDR3 runs 17 residues. Germline V gives CDR1 MNHNS, CDR2 SASEGT.

This chain links TRBV7-9 with TRBJ1-2; tentative D call: TRBD1 (6 bases). With 4 bases removed from V and 6 bases from J, the gap between germline ends came to 15 bases. This CDR3 contains 14 residues. Germline CDR1 is SEHNR and CDR2 is FQNEAQ (reference sequence). Here the CDR3 reads CASSSERRQDGYTF. In DNA form, the CDR3 reads TGTGCCAGCAGCTCCGAAAGAAGACAGGATGGCTACACCTTC.

The chain couples TRBV18 to TRBJ2-1; 7 bases agree with TRBD2. J was trimmed by 2 bases and V by 4 bases; bases with no gene match: 5. This CDR3 comprises 15 residues. Looked up from germline, CDR1 is KGHSH and CDR2 is LQKENI. CDR3 protein: CASSLPGGTYNEQFF. CDR3 DNA: TGTGCCAGCTCACTCCCGGGGGGTACCTACAATGAGCAGTTCTTC.